Described below is a single TCR beta chain sequence and its context. The entry originates in a study of shared clonotypes between healthy human individuals. The CDR3 spans 17 residues. Trimming took 0 bases from V and 2 from J; bases not matched to a gene: 4. The germline CDR1 and CDR2 sequences are LGHNA and YSLEER. Caucasian adults residing in Nashville, Tennessee made up all the donors. CD45RA+ naive and CD45RA-negative memory subsets were separated from CD4+ cells. Profiled with immunoSEQ multiplex PCR; TCRdb holds only in-frame clones, not every one. The sample gives 2 million to 2.5 million clones, roughly 92% of which show up once; 0.3% to 0.45% is in the top ten.

This clonotype originated in a man aged 18 to 30 in good health. Some clones in this sample may be carry-over from other donors' samples. V usage is TRBV4-3 and J usage is TRBJ2-1, with TRBD2 matching 10 bases. The sequenced sample was naive CD4+ T cells from PBMCs. Subset specified: CD45RA+ positively selected. The CDR3 region has the DNA TGCGCCAGCAGCCAAGATTTAGGACTAGCGGCCTACAATGAGCAGTTCTTC. Residues: CASSQDLGLAAYNEQFF.